This section outlines one TCR beta chain sequence together with its context. The antigen remains unidentified. The data originate from a study of cytomegalovirus exposure and HLA in healthy donors. PCR involved 60 Vbeta and 13 Jbeta primers. TCRdb's copy holds only in-frame clones and misses some; the assay was immunoSEQ multiplex PCR. The sample shows 110,000 to 150,000 clones, approximately 70% of them seen only once. Study observations and caveats: As a later analysis revealed, the rate of TCR association differed by HLA locus, with DRB1 most and HLA-C fewest. Diagnosis of cytomegalovirus status made by the classifier reportedly showed high specificity and sensitivity. Later analysis associated a missense DCLRE1C variant with TCR beta V- and J-gene trimming. In vitro data verified a few CMV-associated chains as specific for CMV antigens.

Trimming removed 1 base from V and 3 bases from J; junction bases left unmatched: 0. The V gene's germline CDR1 is SGHVS and CDR2 FNYEAQ. The CDR3 has 16 residues. The sequence was obtained from a woman between 55 and 75 years old in good health and CMV-seropositive. Sequenced sample: PBMCs. The V call is TRBV7-6, the J call TRBJ2-1; 13 bases align to TRBD2. The CDR3 DNA sequence: TGTGCCAGCAGCTTAGGGACTAGCGGGGGCTACAATGAGCAGTTCTTC. Its protein product is CASSLGTSGGYNEQFF.